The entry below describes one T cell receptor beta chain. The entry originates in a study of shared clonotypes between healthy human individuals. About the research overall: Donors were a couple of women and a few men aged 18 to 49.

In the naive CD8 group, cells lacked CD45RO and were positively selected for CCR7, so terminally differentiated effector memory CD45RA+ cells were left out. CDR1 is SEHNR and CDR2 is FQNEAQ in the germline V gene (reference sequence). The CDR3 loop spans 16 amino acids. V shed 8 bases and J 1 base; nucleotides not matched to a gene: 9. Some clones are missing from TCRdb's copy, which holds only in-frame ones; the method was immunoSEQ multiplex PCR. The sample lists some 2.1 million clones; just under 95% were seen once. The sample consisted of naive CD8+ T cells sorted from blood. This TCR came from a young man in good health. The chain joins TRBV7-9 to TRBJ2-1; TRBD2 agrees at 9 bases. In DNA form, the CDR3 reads TGTGCCAGCTTCGGGCGGGAGGGCCCGTCCTACAATGAGCAGTTCTTC. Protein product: CASFGREGPSYNEQFF.